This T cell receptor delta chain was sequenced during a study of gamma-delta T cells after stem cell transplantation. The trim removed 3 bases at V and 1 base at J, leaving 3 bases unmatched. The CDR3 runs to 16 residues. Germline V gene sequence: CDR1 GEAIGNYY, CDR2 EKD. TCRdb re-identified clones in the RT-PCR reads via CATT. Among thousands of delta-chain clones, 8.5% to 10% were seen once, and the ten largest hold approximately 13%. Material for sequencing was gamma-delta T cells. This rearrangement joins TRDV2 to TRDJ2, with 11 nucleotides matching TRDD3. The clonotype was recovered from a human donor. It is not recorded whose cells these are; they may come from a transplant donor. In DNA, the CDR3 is TGTGCCTGTGACGCTGGGGGATACATTTTGACAGCACAACTCTTCTTT. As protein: CACDAGGYILTAQLFF.